The clone carrying this T cell receptor beta chain was seen a few times. Its antigen remains unidentified. This specimen belongs to a study of cytomegalovirus exposure and HLA in healthy donors. Study-level findings and limits: Another analysis was done later, and it associated 15,000 to 20,000 TCR beta sequences with HLA alleles at 0.05 false discovery rate. In a later analysis, TCR beta V- and J-gene trimming showed a link to a missense DCLRE1C variant.

Vbeta (60) and Jbeta (13) primers were used in the PCR. This table comes from immunoSEQ multiplex PCR, and its TCRdb copy is limited to in-frame clones, with some not included. The sample records approximately 250,000 clones, around 80% being singletons. CDR1 and CDR2 (germline): MNHNS, SASEGT. After removal of 4 bases from V and 3 bases from J, the junction contained 2 bases not matched to a gene. The CDR3 is 14 amino acids. The clonotype comes from a boy younger than 18 in good health and CMV-seronegative. Sequenced: PBMCs. The genes are TRBV6-1 and TRBJ2-1, with 8 positions matching TRBD2. CDR3 loop: CASSASGGYNEQFF. CDR3 nucleotides: TGTGCCAGCAGTGCCAGCGGGGGCTACAATGAGCAGTTCTTC.